This TCR beta chain was sequenced during a study of blood T cell repertoires in COVID-19. Only in-frame clones appear in the TCRdb table, and some are missing; sequencing was by immunoSEQ multiplex PCR. The repertoire has some 530,000 clones, approximately 91% of them found once; the top ten carry 7% to 10%. V was cut by 1 base and J by 5 bases, with 11 bases left in between. The CDR3 consists of 15 residues. Per germline, CDR1 LGHNA and CDR2 YNFKEQ. Sequencing input: PBMCs or T cells enriched from blood (not recorded which). This TCR derives from a woman in her fifties or sixties who had recovered from COVID-19. This chain uses TRBV4-2 with TRBJ1-4, with D perhaps TRBD1 (5 bases). CDR3 protein: CASSQGGRSNEKLFF. The DNA of the CDR3 is TGTGCCAGCAGCCAAGGGGGCAGAAGCAATGAAAAACTGTTTTTT.